The 25 T cell receptor beta chains below all came from one sample that was sequenced in a study of T-cell reconstitution after alpha-beta-depleted transplantation in children. Unique molecular identifiers were incorporated during preparation of the TCRbeta library. Each CDR3 protein gets one entry after TCRdb re-called the PCR reads with MiXCR. Among 120,000 to 150,000 distinct CDR3 sequences listed, 8.8% were seen once. The sequencing used PBMCs, mostly from graft donor cells, collected 180 days after TCRalphabeta/CD19-depleted stem cell transplant. Receptors were obtained from a female patient between 2 and 15 years old who had a stem cell transplant for congenital amegakaryocytic thrombocytopenia, so the T cells may come from the graft donor.

This chain links TRBV4-3 with TRBJ2-5; D call uncertain. The V gene's germline CDR1 is LGHNA and CDR2 YSLEER. This CDR3 has 15 residues. Trimming shortened V by 1 base and J by 5 bases, and 14 bases separated the two germline ends. As DNA, the CDR3 is TGCGCCAGCAGCCAAGGAGTCGTGGGTCGCGAGACCCAGTACTTC. Its translation is CASSQGVVGRETQYF.

This clonotype showed up many times. This sequence joins TRBV7-9 and TRBJ2-3, with TRBD2 matching 8 bases. Unmatched junction bases numbered 13, after V lost 4 bases and J lost 4 bases. The germline V gene encodes CDR1 SEHNR and CDR2 FQNEAQ (reference sequence). The CDR3 totals 17 residues. The CDR3: CASSSRGAGGLPDTQYF. The CDR3, as DNA: TGTGCCAGCAGCTCGAGAGGCGCGGGGGGTCTACCAGATACGCAGTATTTT.

This clonotype has ten or more counts. This chain joins TRBV29-1 and TRBJ1-4, with 9 nucleotides matching TRBD1. The V segment lost 7 bases and the J segment 3 bases; nucleotides outside the gene matches: 3. The CDR3 is 13 residues long. Looked up from germline, CDR1 is SQVTM and CDR2 is ANQGSEA. In DNA form, the CDR3 reads TGCAGCGGGGGGGACAGGGCTAATGAAAAACTGTTTTTT. This sequence encodes CSGGDRANEKLFF.

Notes on this clonotype: This may come from a read error, since a much larger clone is one base off. Here the CDR3 DNA reads TGTGCCAGCAGTGAAGCGAAGCCAGCGGGACTGGAAATAGAGACCCAGTACTTC. Translation gives CASSEAKPAGLEIETQYF. The chain uses TRBV6-1 and TRBJ2-5; TRBD2 matches 7 bases. This CDR3 region has 18 residues. Per the germline V gene, CDR1 is MNHNS and CDR2 is SASEGT. V lost 0 bases and J lost 4; bases outside the gene matches: 14.

This clonotype was recorded at least ten times. CDR3 in amino acids: CASSFSSEVETQYF. The CDR3 nucleotides read TGTGCCAGCAGCTTTTCTAGCGAGGTAGAGACCCAGTACTTC. The rearrangement joins TRBV7-2 to TRBJ2-5, with D tentatively TRBD2 (6 bases). The length of the CDR3 is 14 residues. From germline, CDR1 is SGHTA and CDR2 FQGNSA. V was cut by 3 bases and J by 4 bases, with 12 bases left in between.

Ten or more counts support this clonotype. The chain combines TRBV20-1 with TRBJ2-1, with 11 bases fitting TRBD2. Germline V CDR1 and CDR2: DFQATT, SNEGSKA (reference sequence). J gave up 4 bases and V 6 bases, and 17 bases lay outside the gene matches. The CDR3 covers 18 residues. The chain's CDR3 is CSANTLPGTSGLYNEQFF. CDR3 DNA: TGCAGTGCCAATACCCTTCCCGGGACTAGCGGACTATACAATGAGCAGTTCTTC.

This clonotype occurred many times. The CDR3 bases are TGTGCCAGCAGTTACAGGGTTCAAAATGGGGCCAACGTCCTGACTTTC. This sequence encodes CASSYRVQNGANVLTF. The V call is TRBV6-2 or TRBV6-3, the J call TRBJ2-6; no reliable D call. V lost 2 bases, J lost 3 bases, and 11 bases lay in between. Per germline, CDR1 MNHEY and CDR2 SVGEGT. The CDR3 totals 16 residues.

This clonotype was detected only a few times. The J gene is TRBJ2-7, the V gene TRBV27, with 9 bases lining up with TRBD1. From germline, CDR1 is MNHEY and CDR2 SMNVEV (reference sequence). This CDR3 contains 15 residues. J lost 2 bases, V lost 1 base, and 3 bases had no gene match. For the CDR3, the DNA is TGTGCCAGCAGTTTATGGACAGGGGTCCCCTACGAGCAGTACTTC. Its translation: CASSLWTGVPYEQYF.

This clonotype occurred many times. The rearrangement joins TRBV10-1 to TRBJ2-1; 8 bases match TRBD2. Germline V gene lookup returns CDR1 WNHNN and CDR2 SYGVQD (reference sequence). Germline trimming cut 3 bases from V and 1 base from J; bases unmatched to any gene: 5. The CDR3 contains 16 residues. CDR3 coding DNA: TGCGCCAGCAGTGATCGGGGGGGCACGTCCTACAATGAGCAGTTCTTC. It translates to CASSDRGGTSYNEQFF.

This clonotype showed up many times. The chain uses TRBV7-9 and TRBJ1-3; D uncertain. V was pared by 3 bases and J by 0 bases, with 9 bases between. Germline V gene sequence: CDR1 SEHNR, CDR2 FQNEAQ (reference sequence). The CDR3 loop spans 15 amino acids. CDR3 residues: CASSFPAGSGNTIYF. The CDR3 coding sequence is TGTGCCAGCAGCTTCCCCGCGGGCTCTGGAAACACCATATATTTT.

With regard to this clonotype: This could be a read error, since a much larger clone is one nucleotide away. V and J are TRBV29-1 and TRBJ1-5; D may be TRBD1 (5 bases). With 6 bases removed from V and 5 bases from J, the gap between germline ends came to 17 bases. The CDR3 spans 14 residues. Per the germline V gene, CDR1 is SQVTM and CDR2 is ANQGSEA. CDR3 nucleotides: TGCAGCGTGGCAGCGAGCGGCAGGGATCAGCCCCAGCATTTT. Translating gives CSVAASGRDQPQHF.

This clonotype was seen many times. This chain joins TRBV6-5 and TRBJ2-7, with 7 bases fitting TRBD2. CDR3 size: 15 residues. The germline gives CDR1 MNHEY, CDR2 SVGAGI. J lost 4 bases, V lost 4 bases, and 10 bases had no gene match. CDR3: CASSSLAGALYEQYF. CDR3 bases: TGTGCCAGCAGTTCGTTGGCGGGAGCATTGTACGAGCAGTACTTC.

The chain combines TRBV5-1 with TRBJ2-1, with D possibly matching TRBD1 (6 bases). The CDR3 runs to 14 residues. The V end was cut by 2 bases, the J end by 6 bases, with 12 bases between. The germline V gene has CDR1 SGHRS and CDR2 YFSETQ. The DNA of the CDR3 is TGCGCCAGCAGCTTCAGGGGCCCGTCCAATGAGCAGTTCTTC. Residues: CASSFRGPSNEQFF.

This clonotype showed up many times. The chain combines TRBV5-1 with TRBJ2-5; D call uncertain. This CDR3 spans 14 amino acids. Germline-derived CDR1 and CDR2 are SGHRS and YFSETQ. Trimming removed 3 bases at V and 2 bases at J, with 11 bases between. The CDR3 nucleotides read TGCGCCAGCAGCTACGAATCCGGGCAAGAGACCCAGTACTTC. Translation gives CASSYESGQETQYF. Variable domain in full (rest from reference TRBV5-1 and TRBJ2-5): KAGVTQTPRYLIKTRGQQVTLSCSPISGHRSVSWYQQTPGQGLQFLFEYFSETQRNKGNFPGRFSGRQFSNSRSEMNVSTLELGDSALYLCASSYESGQETQYFGPGTRLLVL.

This clonotype showed up many times. The chain combines TRBV20-1 with TRBJ2-5; the match to TRBD2 covers 7 bases. The germline V gene has CDR1 DFQATT and CDR2 SNEGSKA (reference sequence). The CDR3 is 16 amino acids. V shed 5 bases and J 6 bases; nucleotides not matched to a gene: 18. The CDR3 region is CSAESEPSSGAQTQYF. The CDR3 coding sequence is TGCAGTGCTGAATCTGAGCCGTCTAGCGGCGCGCAGACCCAGTACTTC.

This clonotype was seen at least ten times. The chain links TRBV7-2 to TRBJ2-3; D is ambiguous. Trimming took off 0 bases at V and 0 bases at J, with 10 bases between the two ends. Per germline, CDR1 SGHTA and CDR2 FQGNSA. This CDR3 is 16 amino acids long. The CDR3 protein is CASSLAAGPSTDTQYF. In DNA, the CDR3 is TGTGCCAGCAGCTTAGCAGCAGGACCTAGCACAGATACGCAGTATTTT.

This clonotype was seen a handful of times. The rearrangement links TRBV3-1 to TRBJ1-2; perhaps TRBD1 as D (6 bases). The CDR3 extends over 14 amino acids. Germline V lookup: CDR1 LGHDT, CDR2 YNNKEL (reference sequence). Trimming removed 1 base at V and 4 bases at J, with 10 bases between. CDR3: CASSQGTVLYGYTF. The DNA for the CDR3 is TGTGCCAGCAGCCAAGGGACAGTTCTCTATGGCTACACCTTC.

Ten or more counts support this clonotype. J is TRBJ2-2 and V is TRBV7-9; a weak D match, TRBD1 (5 bases). Germline-derived CDR1 and CDR2 are SEHNR and FQNEAQ (reference sequence). The CDR3 runs to 15 residues. Trimming shortened V by 5 bases and J by 3 bases, and 13 bases separated the two germline ends. The CDR3 DNA is TGTGCCAGCAGCGAAGGGGCGGCCGACACCGGGGAGCTGTTTTTT. It encodes CASSEGAADTGELFF.

This clonotype was observed at least ten times. The V and J genes are TRBV20-1 and TRBJ2-3, with 9 bases matching TRBD1. The J segment lost 5 bases and the V segment lost 5 bases, leaving 8 bases of the junction unmatched. Germline CDR1 and CDR2: DFQATT and SNEGSKA (reference sequence). This CDR3 is built from 14 residues. The DNA for the CDR3 is TGCAGTGCTCCGCCGGGACAGGGATTAGATACGCAGTATTTT. Its translation is CSAPPGQGLDTQYF.

Ten or more counts support this clonotype. The chain links TRBV12-3 or TRBV12-4 to TRBJ2-2; maybe TRBD2 (6 bases). Deletions cut 0 bases from V and 2 bases from J, with 7 bases between. The CDR3 runs 15 residues. The CDR3 reads CASSLAGRNTGELFF. The CDR3 DNA is TGTGCCAGCAGTTTAGCCGGGAGAAACACCGGGGAGCTGTTTTTT.

The chain has TRBV20-1 and TRBJ1-6, with no clear D. Per germline, CDR1 DFQATT and CDR2 SNEGSKA (reference sequence). The ends were cut back, 2 bases at V and 4 bases at J, with 12 bases in the middle. CDR3 length: 15 amino acids. CDR3 in amino acids: CSARPAPKYNSPLHF. As DNA, the CDR3 is TGCAGTGCTAGACCGGCGCCCAAGTATAATTCACCCCTCCACTTT.

This clonotype came up many times. V gene TRBV20-1 combines with J gene TRBJ2-3; D remains ambiguous. The germline V gene has CDR1 DFQATT and CDR2 SNEGSKA (reference sequence). The CDR3 loop spans 12 amino acids. The ends were cut back, 2 bases at V and 10 bases at J, with 13 bases in the middle. This CDR3 reads CSARLADRSQYF. The CDR3 coding sequence is TGCAGTGCTAGACTCGCGGACCGGTCGCAGTATTTT.

Concerning this clonotype: The junction does not match germline at one end; this may be a read error. The CDR3, as DNA: TGTGCCATCAGCCCTGGGCCGTGGGACGAAAAACTGTTTTTT. This encodes CAISPGPWDEKLFF. This chain uses TRBV3-1 with TRBJ1-4; D may be TRBD1 (5 bases). CDR3 length: 14 amino acids. CDR1 and CDR2 from the germline V gene are LGHDT and YNNKEL (reference sequence).

The V and J genes are TRBV6-2 or TRBV6-3 and TRBJ2-2, with 9 bases lining up with TRBD2. CDR1 is MNHEY, CDR2 SVGEGT, per germline. V lost 4 bases and J lost 6; bases outside the gene matches: 3. The CDR3 totals 14 residues. CDR3 sequence: CASSLAGGAGELFF. In nucleotides, the CDR3 is TGTGCCAGCAGTTTGGCGGGAGGGGCCGGGGAGCTGTTTTTT.

Turning to this clonotype: The junction shows a germline mismatch at one end, possibly a read error. This chain joins TRBV20-1 and TRBJ2-2, with a tentative D call TRBD1 (7 bases). The CDR3 spans 14 residues. Per germline, CDR1 DFQATT and CDR2 SNEGSKA (reference sequence). The CDR3 DNA sequence: TGCAGTGCTAAAGAGGGGGCGGGGAACACCGGGGAGCTGTTT. Amino acid sequence: CSAKEGAGNTGELF.